This T cell receptor beta chain was sequenced during a study of CD8+ T cells in alopecia areata. In the study overall: Tofacitinib dosing lasted 6 to 18 months, which was then followed by 6 months off drug.

Sequencing relied on a cDNA template that was reverse transcribed from extracted RNA. Repertoires were generated with immunoSEQ multiplex PCR, while TCRdb's copy carries only in-frame clones and drops some. Here the sample spans 150,000 or so clones, about 66% being singletons. Germline CDR1 and CDR2: SGHDT and YYEEEE. V lost 4 bases, J lost 9 bases, and 4 bases stayed unmatched. CDR3 size: 12 residues. Peripheral blood and lesional scalp punch biopsies were taken from alopecia areata patients. It was from PBMCs that CD4+ and CD8+ T cells were sorted. The rearrangement links TRBV5-6 to TRBJ2-1; 7 positions agree with TRBD1. The origin of this receptor is a human donor with alopecia areata. This specimen was CD8+ T cells sorted from blood, taken at week 0. DNA for the CDR3: TGTGCCAGCAGCCAAGGGGGCTTTGAGCAGTTCTTC. Translated: CASSQGGFEQFF.